The 27 T cell receptor beta chains listed next were all sequenced from one sample in a study of cytomegalovirus exposure and HLA in healthy donors. A multiplex PCR was run with 60 Vbeta primers and 13 Jbeta primers. Generated by immunoSEQ multiplex PCR, the TCRdb table keeps only in-frame clones and is missing some. The repertoire holds 95,000 to 150,000 clones, with about four fifths as singletons. The sequenced sample consisted of PBMCs. Receptors originate from a woman between 35 and 50 years old in good health and CMV-seronegative.

CDR3 nucleotides: TGTGCCAGCAGCCTCGACAGCTCTGGAAACACCATATATTTT. It translates to CASSLDSSGNTIYF. The J gene is TRBJ1-3, the V gene TRBV7-2; D perhaps matches TRBD1 (5 bases). Germline CDR1 and CDR2: SGHTA and FQGNSA. Deletions cut 5 bases from V and 0 bases from J, with 8 bases between. This CDR3 has 14 residues.

The V call is TRBV6-1, the J call TRBJ2-1; TRBD1 agrees at 8 bases. CDR1 MNHNS and CDR2 SASEGT come from the germline V gene. The CDR3 is made up of 14 amino acids. V shed 7 bases, J shed 7 bases, and the junction held 9 bases outside the gene matches. In nucleotides, the CDR3 is TGTGCCAGCACCGATACAGGGGGAAGGAATGAGCAGTTCTTC. Translation: CASTDTGGRNEQFF.

In this sample, this clone turned up a few times. The genes are TRBV6-1 and TRBJ1-1; 8 bases align to TRBD1. V gave up 4 bases and J gave up 3 bases; unmatched junction bases: 1. The CDR3 loop spans 13 amino acids. Germline V gene lookup returns CDR1 MNHNS and CDR2 SASEGT. Here the CDR3 DNA reads TGTGCCAGCAGTGGGACAGGGTACACTGAAGCTTTCTTT. Its protein is CASSGTGYTEAFF.

This chain connects TRBV4-1 to TRBJ2-7; TRBD2 might be the D (5 bases). The CDR3 extends over 16 amino acids. Trimming removed 0 bases from V and 4 bases from J, with 16 bases in between. CDR1 and CDR2 from the germline V gene are MGHRA and YSYEKL. The CDR3 here is CASSQDQLASWYEQYF. CDR3 in DNA: TGCGCCAGCAGCCAAGATCAATTGGCTAGCTGGTACGAGCAGTACTTC.

The chain joins TRBV9 to TRBJ1-1; D is undetermined. The germline V and J ends were trimmed by 3 bases and 5 bases, with 20 bases remaining between them. This CDR3 is 16 amino acids long. Germline CDR1 is SGDLS and CDR2 is YYNGEE. The CDR3 protein is CASSGAGESAWTEAFF. Here the CDR3 DNA reads TGTGCCAGCAGCGGGGCCGGGGAGAGTGCGTGGACTGAAGCTTTCTTT.

V and J are TRBV4-2 and TRBJ2-2; D is uncertain. Looked up from germline, CDR1 is LGHNA and CDR2 is YNFKEQ. The CDR3 totals 16 residues. V was cut by 1 base and J by 0 bases, with 9 bases left in between. The CDR3 loop reads CASSQVSYANTGELFF. The CDR3 DNA reads as TGTGCCAGCAGCCAAGTGTCCTACGCGAACACCGGGGAGCTGTTTTTT.

The chain recombines TRBV6-1 with TRBJ2-3; D might be TRBD1 (5 bases). The germline V and J ends were trimmed by 6 bases and 2 bases, with 12 bases remaining between them. In germline, CDR1 is MNHNS, CDR2 SASEGT. CDR3 length equals 14 residues. CDR3 nucleotides: TGTGCCAGCAGCCCCAGGGTATCCACAGATACGCAGTATTTT. Its protein is CASSPRVSTDTQYF.

The chain carries TRBV11-2 and TRBJ2-7; 9 bases fit TRBD1. This CDR3 is built from 17 residues. Germline lookup yields CDR1 SGHAT and CDR2 FQNNGV. V shed 1 base, J shed 1 base, and the junction held 8 bases outside the gene matches. The CDR3 DNA reads as TGTGCCAGCAGCTTAGGGTCTTGGGACAGGGTTTCCTACGAGCAGTACTTC. It yields the protein CASSLGSWDRVSYEQYF.

The V and J genes are TRBV4-3 and TRBJ2-3; TRBD2 agrees at 7 bases. V trimming: 6 bases; J trimming: 0 bases; junction bases outside the gene matches: 6. The CDR3 is 15 amino acids. Per the germline V gene, CDR1 is LGHNA and CDR2 is YSLEER. The CDR3 nucleotides read TGCGCCAGCAGGATAGATAGCGGGAGCACAGATACGCAGTATTTT. Protein: CASRIDSGSTDTQYF.

This clone has just a few counts. This chain joins TRBV6-5 and TRBJ2-3; 16 bases map to TRBD2. The V and J ends lost 5 bases and 4 bases, in that order; junction bases with no gene match: 0. There are 15 residues in the CDR3. CDR1 and CDR2 (germline): MNHEY, SVGAGI. The DNA for the CDR3 is TGTGCCAGCAGTGGGACTAGCGGGGGGGCAGATACGCAGTATTTT. This gives the protein CASSGTSGGADTQYF.

The chain combines TRBV5-4 with TRBJ2-1; 10 positions agree with TRBD2. The germline CDR1 and CDR2 sequences are SGHNT and YYREEE (reference sequence). CDR3 length: 14 amino acids. V trimming: 4 bases; J trimming: 4 bases; junction bases outside the gene matches: 2. The CDR3 protein is CASSPAGGYNEQFF. CDR3 coding DNA: TGTGCCAGCAGCCCAGCGGGAGGGTACAATGAGCAGTTCTTC.

This sequence joins TRBV7-2 and TRBJ2-1; D remains ambiguous. With 2 bases removed from V and 9 bases from J, the gap between germline ends came to 14 bases. This CDR3 is 14 amino acids long. CDR1 and CDR2 from the germline V gene are SGHTA and FQGNSA. The CDR3 protein is CASSLRSSNGEQFF. The CDR3 DNA follows: TGTGCCAGCAGCTTACGCTCGAGTAACGGTGAGCAGTTCTTC. Looking up the rest from reference TRBV7-2 and TRBJ2-1 gives the full variable domain: GAGVSQSPSNKVTEKGKDVELRCDPISGHTALYWYRQSLGQGLEFLIYFQGNSAPDKSGLPSDRFSAERTGGSVSTLTIQRTQQEDSAVYLCASSLRSSNGEQFFGPGTRLTVL.

The chain couples TRBV9 to TRBJ2-2; D perhaps matches TRBD2 (7 bases). The germline gives CDR1 SGDLS, CDR2 YYNGEE. This CDR3 has 17 residues. V was shortened by 4 bases and J by 0 bases, with 16 bases between the two germline ends. This CDR3 reads CASSPHGGTPNTGELFF. In DNA form, the CDR3 reads TGTGCCAGCAGCCCACACGGGGGGACACCGAACACCGGGGAGCTGTTTTTT.

This clone has just a few counts. Its ends do not fully match the called genes, so a read error is possible. The chain uses TRBV5-1 and TRBJ2-7, with D possibly matching TRBD2 (5 bases). In germline, CDR1 is SGHRS, CDR2 YFSETQ. The length of the CDR3 is 15 residues. In DNA form, the CDR3 reads TGCGCCAGCAGTTTGGGTAGCGAGAGGTCCTACGAGCGGTACTTC. Translated: CASSLGSERSYERYF.

There are a few counts of this clone. The rearrangement uses TRBV18 and TRBJ1-3; 7 bases are shared with TRBD1. Germline V gene data show CDR1 as KGHSH and CDR2 as LQKENI. The CDR3 is 16 residues long. The ends lost 1 base at V and 0 bases at J; junction bases unmatched: 3. The CDR3 loop reads CASSPRDRASGNTIYF. The CDR3 nucleotides are TGTGCCAGCTCACCACGTGACAGGGCCTCTGGAAACACCATATATTTT.

The CDR3 spells CASRVQGGSTDTQYF. CDR3 coding DNA: TGTGCCAGCAGGGTACAGGGGGGTAGCACAGATACGCAGTATTTT. The chain couples TRBV6-1 to TRBJ2-3, with 8 bases matching TRBD1. This CDR3 has 15 amino acids. Unmatched junction bases numbered 5, after V lost 6 bases and J lost 0 bases. Germline lookup yields CDR1 MNHNS and CDR2 SASEGT.

The V call is TRBV5-4, the J call TRBJ1-2, with D possibly being TRBD1 (5 bases). CDR1 and CDR2 (germline): SGHNT, YYREEE (reference sequence). Trimming shortened V by 4 bases and J by 4 bases, and 11 bases separated the two germline ends. The CDR3 extends over 13 amino acids. CDR3 residues: CASSLPDSYGYTF. CDR3 in DNA: TGTGCCAGCAGCCTTCCCGACAGCTATGGCTACACCTTC.

The genes are TRBV7-2 and TRBJ1-1; TRBD1 might be the D (6 bases). CDR1 SGHTA and CDR2 FQGNSA come from the germline V gene. V was trimmed by 4 bases and J by 1 base, leaving 7 bases between them. The CDR3 sequence is 13 residues long. The CDR3 sequence is CASSSQGNTEAFF. As DNA, the CDR3 is TGTGCCAGCAGCTCACAGGGGAACACTGAAGCTTTCTTT.

This chain links TRBV7-2 with TRBJ1-1, with D tentatively TRBD1 (5 bases). Deletions cut 10 bases from V and 3 bases from J, with 15 bases between. The CDR3 contains 13 residues. CDR1 is SGHTA, CDR2 FQGNSA, per germline. The CDR3 region is CANRRGRDTEAFF. CDR3 bases: TGTGCCAATCGAAGGGGCCGGGACACTGAAGCTTTCTTT.

This clone was seen more than once but under ten times. The rearrangement joins TRBV18 to TRBJ1-4; D call uncertain. CDR1 is KGHSH, CDR2 LQKENI, per germline. Between the trimmed V and J ends, which lost 5 bases and 0 bases, there was a span of 10 bases. The CDR3 totals 15 residues. The CDR3 region has the DNA TGTGCCAGCTCATCTCTTCCCGCAACTAATGAAAAACTGTTTTTT. Translation gives CASSSLPATNEKLFF.

The chain joins TRBV7-8 to TRBJ2-1; possibly TRBD2 for D (7 bases). Germline V CDR1 and CDR2: SGHVS, FQNEAQ. V was pared by 5 bases and J by 6 bases, with 14 bases between. The CDR3 is 14 amino acids. This chain's CDR3 is CASSQGGVFNEQFF. Written as DNA, the CDR3 is TGTGCCAGCAGCCAAGGGGGGGTTTTCAATGAGCAGTTCTTC.

This chain joins TRBV28 and TRBJ1-1; weak D call: TRBD1 (5 bases). CDR3 size: 13 residues. The germline V and J ends were trimmed by 6 bases and 4 bases, with 12 bases remaining between them. Per germline, CDR1 MDHEN and CDR2 SYDVKM. The CDR3 DNA is TGTGCCAGCAGCCTCCCCAGGGCCACTGAAGCTTTCTTT. It specifies CASSLPRATEAFF. The full variable domain, in which reference TRBV28 and TRBJ1-1 provide the parts outside the CDR3, is DVKVTQSSRYLVKRTGEKVFLECVQDMDHENMFWYRQDPGLGLRLIYFSYDVKMKEKGDIPEGYSVSREKKERFSLILESASTNQTSMYLCASSLPRATEAFFGQGTRLTVV.

This CDR3 reads CASSLGLAGVSDTQYF. Here the CDR3 DNA reads TGTGCCAGCAGCTTAGGGTTAGCGGGGGTTTCAGATACGCAGTATTTT. J is TRBJ2-3 and V is TRBV7-3; 9 positions match TRBD2. The V and J ends lost 2 bases and 4 bases, in that order; junction bases with no gene match: 7. This CDR3 is built from 16 residues. From germline, CDR1 is SGHTA and CDR2 FQGTGA.

The chain uses TRBV9 and TRBJ2-5, with 8 bases identical to TRBD2. The CDR3 runs to 15 residues. Germline V gene data show CDR1 as SGDLS and CDR2 as YYNGEE. V lost 3 bases and J lost 5; bases outside the gene matches: 9. The CDR3 region has the DNA TGTGCCAGCAGCGAAAACCGGGGGGGCGTGGAGACCCAGTACTTC. Translating gives CASSENRGGVETQYF.

The chain is built from TRBV2 and TRBJ2-7; D is unresolved. This CDR3 has 13 amino acids. V dropped 4 bases and J dropped 7 bases, with 14 bases sitting between them. Germline V lookup: CDR1 SNHLY, CDR2 FYNNEI. Written as DNA, the CDR3 is TGTGCCAGCAGTGGGGCCCCTTTGGTTGAGCAGTACTTC. Encoded protein: CASSGAPLVEQYF.

V is TRBV7-3 and J is TRBJ2-2; 7 bases map to TRBD2. This CDR3 has 15 amino acids. Germline-derived CDR1 and CDR2 are SGHTA and FQGTGA. The V gene end was trimmed by 2 bases and the J gene end by 3 bases; junction bases not matched to a gene: 3. This CDR3 is CASSLGGGDTGELFF. The CDR3 DNA is TGTGCCAGCAGCTTAGGCGGGGGAGACACCGGGGAGCTGTTTTTT.

This clone was counted a single time. The V gene is TRBV19, the J gene TRBJ1-5, with 9 bases aligning to TRBD1. Germline V gene sequence: CDR1 LNHDA, CDR2 SQIVND (reference sequence). There are 15 residues in the CDR3. J lost 7 bases, V lost 5 bases, and 9 bases had no gene match. The CDR3 sequence is CASSPGTGFGQPQHF. The CDR3 bases are TGTGCCAGTAGTCCCGGGACAGGGTTTGGGCAGCCCCAGCATTTT.